This record covers a single TCR beta chain. The CDR3 has 15 residues. From germline, CDR1 is SGHNT and CDR2 YYREEE (reference sequence). Germline trimming cut 1 base from V and 5 bases from J; bases unmatched to any gene: 3. Under the authors' procedure: From reference gene primer amplification, estimates of nucleated cell counts were derived. Only in-frame clones appear in the TCRdb table, and some are missing; sequencing was by immunoSEQ multiplex PCR. D and trimming come from the DNA, and the V and J calls and clone size come from that table. The sample lists 55,000 to 85,000 clones, 65% to 80% seen once, with 26% in the top ten. The sample comes from a study of blood T cell repertoires in COVID-19. The wider study: Collection of acute and convalescent COVID-19 samples took place in the United States, Italy and Spain. PBMCs, B-cell-depleted T cells, or T cells were the source of the cDNA or gDNA that made up the material.

The specimen was peripheral blood. The TCR was taken from a man in his sixties with active or convalescent COVID-19. J is TRBJ1-4 and V is TRBV5-4; 9 bases are a match to TRBD1. CDR3 sequence: CASSLPDRGNEKLFF. CDR3 nucleotides: TGTGCCAGCAGCTTGCCCGACAGGGGGAATGAAAAACTGTTTTTT.